A selection of T cell receptor beta chains follows, all from one sample in a study of PD-1 blockade in classical Hodgkin lymphoma. Sequencing used immunoSEQ multiplex PCR; TCRdb keeps in-frame clones, though not all of them. This table has about 21,000 clones, approximately 68% appearing once. The sequencing here drew on CD4+ T cells from blood, taken before the fourth cycle of nivolumab. The receptor source for this set is a human donor with classical Hodgkin lymphoma. Both conserved end residues are part of each CDR3. The D gene is left open where the match is weak. The size of a clone is reported for some rows only, either as once, few or many, or as a class for expanded clones.

cdr3_nt cdr3_aa j_call clone_size v_call d_call
TGTGCCAGCACCACGGCAGGGATCGGGACCCAGTACTTC CASTTAGIGTQYF TRBJ2-5 - TRBV7-2 -
TGTGCCAGCAGACATCCCTCGGGACAGAACACTGAAGCTTTCTTT CASRHPSGQNTEAFF TRBJ1-1 - TRBV7-8 -
TGTGCCAGCAGCCGGACAGGGGGCGACTATGGCTACACCTTC CASSRTGGDYGYTF TRBJ1-2 - TRBV4-2 TRBD1
TGCGCCAGCAGCCTCAGGACCGGTAATCAGCCCCAGCATTTT CASSLRTGNQPQHF TRBJ1-5 - TRBV4-3 -
TGTGCCAGCAGCTTGGCAGAAAACTATGGCTACACCTTC CASSLAENYGYTF TRBJ1-2 few TRBV5-4 -
TGTGCCAGCAGTTCACCCCACGGTAGCGGGGGAGTTTGGGGCAATGAGCAGTTCTTC CASSSPHGSGGVWGNEQFF TRBJ2-1 - TRBV27 TRBD2
TGTGCCAGCAGTTTATGGACACTCCCATCCCCCACAGATACGCAGTATTTT CASSLWTLPSPTDTQYF TRBJ2-3 - TRBV28 -
TGCGCCAGCAGCTTGCAGTCCAGGGGACAAGCGAACACCGGGGAGCTGTTTTTT CASSLQSRGQANTGELFF TRBJ2-2 - TRBV5-1 -
TGCAGTGCTCCGGGACTAGATGAGCAGTTCTTC CSAPGLDEQFF TRBJ2-1 - TRBV20-1 TRBD2
TGTGCCAGCCGGACAGGGAGGGGATACGAGCAGTACTTC CASRTGRGYEQYF TRBJ2-7 few TRBV2 -
TGTGCCAGCAGGGGAAGGACAGGGGATAATTCACCCCTCCACTTT CASRGRTGDNSPLHF TRBJ1-6 - TRBV28 TRBD1
TGCGCCAGCAGCCAAGATCGACTTCCCTACAATGAGCAGTTCTTC CASSQDRLPYNEQFF TRBJ2-1 - TRBV4-1 -
TGTGCCAGCAGCTGGGACAGGGGAAAACTGTTTTTT CASSWDRGKLFF TRBJ1-4 - TRBV5-4 TRBD1
TGCGCCAGCAGCTTGGCCAGGGCAGTCTACAATGAGCAGTTCTTC CASSLARAVYNEQFF TRBJ2-1 - TRBV5-1 -
TGTGCCAGCAGCAAGACTAGCGGGGGGTCCTACGAGCAGTACTTC CASSKTSGGSYEQYF TRBJ2-7 - TRBV5-4 TRBD2
TGTGCCAGCTCACCGGAGACAGGCCTCAATGAAAAACTGTTTTTT CASSPETGLNEKLFF TRBJ1-4 - TRBV18 -
TGTGCCAGCAGTTACTCCCGGGACAGGGTGGTGCCCCTCCACTTT CASSYSRDRVVPLHF TRBJ1-6 few TRBV6-5 TRBD1
TGCAGTGCGGGGGGTGGTGGCTACACCTTC CSAGGGGYTF TRBJ1-2 - TRBV20-1 -
TGTGCCAGCAGTGATTCCAGCTATGGCTACACCTTC CASSDSSYGYTF TRBJ1-2 medium-sized TRBV2 -
TGTGCCAGCTTCCATGACGCCAACTATGGCTACACCTTC CASFHDANYGYTF TRBJ1-2 - TRBV6-1 -
TGTGCCAGCAGCTTAGAAGAGACAGTAGCTTTCTTT CASSLEETVAFF TRBJ1-1 - TRBV7-8 -
TGTGCCAGCAGCTTCGACGAGAGAGGGACCCAGTACTTC CASSFDERGTQYF TRBJ2-5 - TRBV5-6 -
TGTGCCAGCAGGCGGACAGGGGGCAGAGGTGAAAAACTGTTTTTT CASRRTGGRGEKLFF TRBJ1-4 - TRBV2 TRBD1
TGTGCCAGCAGTTTGCTCGGGGCAGGGGTTGCCTACAATGAGCAGTTCTTC CASSLLGAGVAYNEQFF TRBJ2-1 - TRBV28 -
TGTGCCAGCAGGTCTTCTAGCGGGGGGTCCTACAATGAGCAGTTCTTC CASRSSSGGSYNEQFF TRBJ2-1 - TRBV25-1 TRBD2
TGTGCCAGCAGGGGGGACGGGGAAAAACTGTTTTTT CASRGDGEKLFF TRBJ1-4 - TRBV2 -
TGTGCCAGCAGCTTAGGACCGAGTAGCAATCAGCCCCAGCATTTT CASSLGPSSNQPQHF TRBJ1-5 - TRBV7-6 -
TGCAGCGCGCGGACAGGGGGAAAGACCCAGTACTTC CSARTGGKTQYF TRBJ2-5 once TRBV29-1 TRBD1
TGTGCCATCAGTGATTCCTCAGGTCACACTGAAGCTTTCTTT CAISDSSGHTEAFF TRBJ1-1 once TRBV10-3 -
TGTGCCAGTAGTATAGCTCGGGGCGGCAGCACAGATACGCAGTATTTT CASSIARGGSTDTQYF TRBJ2-3 - TRBV19 -
TGTGCCACCAGCAGAGGTCGCGGAATGAACGAGCAGTACTTC CATSRGRGMNEQYF TRBJ2-7 once TRBV15 -
TGCCGGGGAGCGGGTGGAAACATTCAGTACTTC CRGAGGNIQYF TRBJ2-4 - TRBV20-1 -
TGTGCCAGCTCACCAGCAGGACAGTTCTACGAGCAGTACTTC CASSPAGQFYEQYF TRBJ2-7 - TRBV18 -
TGTGCCAGTAGTAACCCGACAGGGGGGTATGGCAATCAGCCCCAGCATTTT CASSNPTGGYGNQPQHF TRBJ1-5 - TRBV19 TRBD1